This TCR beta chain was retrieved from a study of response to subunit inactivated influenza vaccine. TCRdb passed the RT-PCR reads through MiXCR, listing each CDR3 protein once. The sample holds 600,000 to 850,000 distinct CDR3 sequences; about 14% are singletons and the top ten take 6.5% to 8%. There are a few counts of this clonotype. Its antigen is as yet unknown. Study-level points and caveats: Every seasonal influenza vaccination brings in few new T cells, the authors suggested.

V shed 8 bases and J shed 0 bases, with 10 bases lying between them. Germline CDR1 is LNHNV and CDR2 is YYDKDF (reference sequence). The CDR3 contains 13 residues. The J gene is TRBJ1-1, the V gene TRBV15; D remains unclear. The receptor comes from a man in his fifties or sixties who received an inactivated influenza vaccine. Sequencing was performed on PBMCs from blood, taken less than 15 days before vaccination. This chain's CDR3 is CATDLVLNTEAFF. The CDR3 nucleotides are TGTGCCACCGACCTTGTTCTGAACACTGAAGCTTTCTTT. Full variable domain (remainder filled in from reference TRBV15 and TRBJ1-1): DAMVIQNPRYQVTQFGKPVTLSCSQTLNHNVMYWYQQKSSQAPKLLFHYYDKDFNNEADTPDNFQSRRPNTSFCFLDIRSPGLGDTAMYLCATDLVLNTEAFFGQGTRLTVV.